This is a list of T cell receptor beta chains from one sample in a study of cytomegalovirus exposure and HLA in healthy donors. The assay was immunoSEQ multiplex PCR, and TCRdb's table has in-frame clones only and misses some. There are 95,000 or so clones in the sample; roughly 79% occur only once, and 4.2% lies in the top ten. Sequences were obtained from PBMCs. These receptors were taken from a woman in her 70s in good health and CMV-seropositive. CDR3s include the opening cysteine and the closing phenylalanine or tryptophan. Each record gives: V gene, clone size, CDR3 length, CDR3 protein. Size is omitted from some rows. Given values are once, few, many or a class for expanded clones.

TRBV4-2 once 15 CASSLQALGNTEAFF
TRBV7-3 - 13 CASSSGTNQGYTF
TRBV7-8 - 17 CASSLRLAGGRRDEQFF
TRBV29-1 - 14 CSVAGGAVSYEQYF
TRBV2 - 12 CASSPDSDTQYF
TRBV7-2 - 16 CASSLKSGQGSHEQYF
TRBV7-7 - 13 CAGTTHYGGELFF
TRBV7-2 - 14 CASSGRDRVVEQYF
TRBV18 - 17 CASSRKPGQGAAETQYF
TRBV30 - 11 CAWAASYEQYF
TRBV5-1 once 15 CASSAQGGRGTEAFF
TRBV7-3 - 15 CASSPRAGQNNEQFF
TRBV6-5 few 11 CASRDDRVYTF
TRBV19 - 19 CASSIDLVPDRESNQPQHF
TRBV6-4 - 14 CASSEEVGYNEQFF
TRBV4-3 - 16 CASSQNRGLRLNIQYF
TRBV6-5 - 15 CASMGGAGNTGELFF
TRBV2 - 14 CASSDGGSKDEQYF
TRBV28 - 14 CASSSQGIQETQYF
TRBV7-9 - 18 CTSSLIIIAGGPSGELFF
TRBV4-3 - 17 CASSQDHALSPTDTQYF
TRBV7-3 - 14 CASSEHDRFGELFF
TRBV19 - 13 CASIGQGKRSYTF
TRBV28 - 21 CASSRLHYRDLKNSGANVLTF
TRBV9 - 13 CASSVDGLDTQYF
TRBV6-6 few 13 CASSSGAVYGYTF
TRBV30 - 13 CAHRDRDNSPLHF
TRBV10-3 few 15 CAISDYDSGDNEQFF
TRBV7-9 - 17 CASSSISGTGGTYEQYF
TRBV7-8 - 16 CASSLGGRGRFQPQHF
TRBV6-5 - 12 CATSTGFDEQYF
TRBV10-2 few 13 CASSVSGLETQYF
TRBV28 once 13 CASSYGRRDTQYF
TRBV15 - 16 CATSRGSGVGANVLTF
TRBV7-6 - 20 CASSSKRGRTDLYSNQPQHF
TRBV20-1 - 11 CSSSPKNIQYF
TRBV20-1 - 10 CSAGASTDTF
TRBV2 once 15 CASKREGLRYNEQFF
TRBV5-3 - 19 CARSFRPSAGYSIQETQYF
TRBV7-8 once 15 CASSFSSSGGNTIYF
TRBV19 once 14 CATGLTGGSYEQYF
TRBV6-5 - 15 CASSSQTSTGLGYTF
TRBV7-2 once 15 CASSFGSGGYETQYF
TRBV28 once 13 CASSLGRTSGYTF
TRBV19 - 14 CASSIGTHHNEQFF
TRBV18 - 17 CASSPQGDRGTNYGYTF
TRBV19 - 13 CASSMVQGYGYTF
TRBV5-4 - 15 CASSIPGQGLNEQFF
TRBV28 once 14 CASSWVPRGDTQYF
TRBV29-1 - 17 CSAGWGSGRPSFGEQYF
TRBV7-2 - 15 CASSLGVAGRYEQYF